This T cell receptor beta chain was identified during a study of spatial heterogeneity in lung cancer (dated 2019 in TCRdb). Background for the entire study: More beta-chain than alpha-chain transcripts were consistently detected, likely reflecting higher beta-chain transcript abundance. In the raw uncorrected reads, each unique combination of TCR and UMI appeared on average more than ten times. In non-small cell lung cancer, the study quantitatively compared TCR alpha and beta repertoires across several tumor regions, matched nontumor lung, and blood. The study linked features of the TCR repertoire to counts of nonsynonymous mutations, which were determined by whole-exome sequencing of tumor tissue. At surgery, 200 to 250 tumor regions, fewer than 85 matched nontumor lung samples and 56 PBMC samples were TCR-sequenced for both alpha and beta chains.

This clonotype was detected many times. Its antigen remains undetermined. No much larger clone is present one base from it, and per-base qualities are unavailable. Explained via the paper, the time point label denotes: sample taken at primary tumor resection. TCR sequencing used whole RNA extracted from tumor and nontumor lung tissue, or from cryopreserved PBMC samples, without cell sorting. The donors were some 76 patients from the lung TRACERx cohort who had early-stage, untreated non-small cell lung cancer. Patients were selected for TCR sequencing only if sufficient RNA was available from at least two tumor regions. From the cysteine through the phenylalanine, the CDR3 covers 15 amino acids. Only CDR3 DNA remains: 45 bases, in frame from the first base. Trimming at the junction amounts to 2 bases on V and 4 bases on J, and the germline ends lie 15 bases apart. Reading the germline V gene gives CDR1 LGHNA and CDR2 YSLEER.

Libraries were built with 5' RACE. Sequenced using a NextSeq 500. The TCR library protocol attached a unique molecular identifier to each TCR cDNA molecule to allow correction of PCR and sequencing errors. Regarding the original processing steps: TCR identification, UMI-based error correction and CDR3 extraction were all carried out with Decombinator tools. TCRs above a frequency of 2 per 1,000, corresponding to the top 1% of the tumor frequency distribution, were defined as expanded. Renyi diversity was computed with the R vegan package after each repertoire had been subsampled 100 times to 5,000 TCRs. CDR3 similarity networks were built from amino acid triplet string-kernel similarity, connecting CDR3s with pairwise similarity above 0.82. The raw public reads went through TCRdb reprocessing: fastp at Q25, MiXCR clone calling, in-frame beta chains kept. Each record represents a unique CDR3 protein, reported with the most common genes and DNA among its rows. What appears here as the V and J calls and clone size reflects TCRdb's work, not the paper's. The sample data list about 17,000 distinct CDR3 sequences, and about a fifth of these were observed just once. Over 15% of the sample lies in the top ten.

Results the study describes overall, beyond this receptor: Ubiquitous expanded tumor TCRs showed up in blood more often at tumor resection than at routine follow-up. Confirming at a functional level the hypothesis that regional TCRs recognize regional mutations was considered to require additional single-cell paired TCR alpha and beta sequencing.

The sample here was PBMCs, taken at surgery. The sequence joins TRBV4-3 to TRBJ2-7; D gene: possibly TRBD2, on 6 matching bases. This clonotype was obtained from a female donor with early-stage non-small cell lung cancer. CDR3 protein: CASSQTGLGKYEQYF. The DNA sequence follows: TGCGCCAGCAGCCAAACGGGACTGGGTAAATACGAGCAGTACTTC.